The text below deals with one T cell receptor beta chain. As yet, its antigen is unknown. Each TRB cDNA library was prepared by 5' RACE (with UMI labels). TCRdb re-analyzed the 5' RACE reads; it lists each CDR3 protein once, without DNA. This listing includes some 41,000 distinct CDR3 sequences. These data originate in a study of CXCR3-negative and CXCR3-positive naive CD8 T cells. The germline V gene encodes CDR1 SEHNR and CDR2 FQNEAQ (reference sequence). The CDR3 loop spans 14 amino acids. Points from the study as a whole: Both naive subsets showed comparably high diversity, and memory CD8+ cells showed much lower diversity.

This sequence joins TRBV7-9 and TRBJ1-1; the D call from TCRdb, TRBD1, cannot be confirmed without DNA. The sample taken for sequencing was naive CXCR3- CD8+ T cells from blood. Subset indicated: CD45RO-CCR7+CD27+CD95- naive CD8+ T cells lacking CXCR3 (TNR3-). The sequence came from a human donor in good health. Some clones in this sample may be carry-over from other donors' samples. This CDR3 reads CASRGTVDLRGAFF.